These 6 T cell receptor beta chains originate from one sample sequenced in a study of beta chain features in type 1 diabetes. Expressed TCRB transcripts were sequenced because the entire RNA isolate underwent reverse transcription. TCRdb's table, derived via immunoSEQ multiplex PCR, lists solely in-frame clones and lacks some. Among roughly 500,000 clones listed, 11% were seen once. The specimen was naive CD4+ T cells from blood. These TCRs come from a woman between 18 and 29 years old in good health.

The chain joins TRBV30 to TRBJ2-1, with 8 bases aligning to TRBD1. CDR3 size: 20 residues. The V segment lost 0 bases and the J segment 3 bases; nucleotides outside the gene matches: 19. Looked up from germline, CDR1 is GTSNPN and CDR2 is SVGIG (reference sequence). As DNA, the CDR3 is TGTGCCTGGAGTGTACGGTCCAGGACAGGGCTGTCGTGGGGCTACAATGAGCAGTTCTTC. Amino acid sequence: CAWSVRSRTGLSWGYNEQFF.

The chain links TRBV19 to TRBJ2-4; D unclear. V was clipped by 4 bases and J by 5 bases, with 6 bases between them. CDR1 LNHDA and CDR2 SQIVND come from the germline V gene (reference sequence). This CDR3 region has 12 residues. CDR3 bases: TGTGCCAGTAGTACGAAGGAAAACATTCAGTACTTC. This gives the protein CASSTKENIQYF.

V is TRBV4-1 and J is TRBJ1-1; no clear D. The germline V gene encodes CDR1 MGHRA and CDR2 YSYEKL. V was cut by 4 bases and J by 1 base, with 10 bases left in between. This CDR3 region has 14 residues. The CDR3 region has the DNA TGCGCCAGCAGCCTCGGGGAGACGAACACTGAAGCTTTCTTT. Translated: CASSLGETNTEAFF.

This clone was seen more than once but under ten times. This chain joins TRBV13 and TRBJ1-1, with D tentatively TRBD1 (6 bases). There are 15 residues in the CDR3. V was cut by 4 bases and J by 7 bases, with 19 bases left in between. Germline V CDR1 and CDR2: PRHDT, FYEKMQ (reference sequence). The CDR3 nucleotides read TGTGCCAGCAGCTCAGGGGTAGTAGGATCCTTTGAAGCTTTCTTT. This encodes CASSSGVVGSFEAFF.

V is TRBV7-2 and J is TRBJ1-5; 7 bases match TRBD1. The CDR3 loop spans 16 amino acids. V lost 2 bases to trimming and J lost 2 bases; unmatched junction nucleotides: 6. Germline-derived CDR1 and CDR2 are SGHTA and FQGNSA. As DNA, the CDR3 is TGTGCCAGCAGCTTACCGGGACAGATGGGCAATCAGCCCCAGCATTTT. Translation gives CASSLPGQMGNQPQHF.

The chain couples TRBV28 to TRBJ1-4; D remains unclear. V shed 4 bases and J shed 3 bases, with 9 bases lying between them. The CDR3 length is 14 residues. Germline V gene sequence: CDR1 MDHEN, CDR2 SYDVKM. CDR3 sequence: CASSSPGSNEKLFF. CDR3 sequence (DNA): TGTGCCAGCAGTTCGCCGGGGTCTAATGAAAAACTGTTTTTT.